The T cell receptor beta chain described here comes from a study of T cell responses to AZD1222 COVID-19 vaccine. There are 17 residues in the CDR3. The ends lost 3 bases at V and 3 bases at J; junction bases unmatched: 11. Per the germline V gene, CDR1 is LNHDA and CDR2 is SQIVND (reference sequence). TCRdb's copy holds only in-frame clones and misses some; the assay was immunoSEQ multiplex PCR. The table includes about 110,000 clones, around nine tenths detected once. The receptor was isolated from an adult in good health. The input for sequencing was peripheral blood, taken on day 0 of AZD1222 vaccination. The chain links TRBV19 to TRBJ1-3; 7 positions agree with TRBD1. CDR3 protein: CASSIGRGHVGGNTIYF. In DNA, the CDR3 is TGTGCCAGTAGTATTGGAAGGGGGCACGTTGGTGGAAACACCATATATTTT.